These T cell receptor beta chains were read from a single sample in a study of response to subunit inactivated influenza vaccine. TCRdb analysed the RT-PCR reads with MiXCR anew, one entry per CDR3 protein. The sample contains a few hundred thousand distinct CDR3 sequences, 14% of which appear only once. The specimen was PBMCs from blood, collected 11 to 12 days after vaccination. These receptors all stem from a man aged 50 or older who received an inactivated influenza vaccine. The CDR3 runs from the conserved cysteine through the conserved F or W. D genes are given only for firm matches. Clone size is not always given. Where it is, it says once, few, many or a class for expanded clones.

abundance: once
d_gene: .
v_gene: TRBV15
j_gene: TRBJ2-7
CDR3aa: CDTSSNGYEQYF
CDR3nt: TGTGACACCAGCAGCAACGGCTACGAGCAGTACTTC

abundance: many
d_gene: .
v_gene: TRBV15
j_gene: TRBJ2-5
CDR3aa: CATSKSSKHQETQYF
CDR3nt: TGTGCCACCAGCAAGTCTTCGAAACACCAAGAGACCCAGTACTTC

abundance: few
d_gene: .
v_gene: TRBV7-8
j_gene: TRBJ2-3
CDR3aa: CASSLVLTLHTDTQYF
CDR3nt: TGTGCCAGCAGCTTAGTACTGACCCTTCACACAGATACGCAGTATTTT

abundance: .
d_gene: TRBD1
v_gene: TRBV7-2
j_gene: TRBJ2-1
CDR3aa: CASSFEGTGGFNEQFF
CDR3nt: TGTGCCAGCAGCTTTGAAGGGACAGGGGGATTCAATGAGCAGTTCTTC

abundance: few
d_gene: .
v_gene: TRBV7-2
j_gene: TRBJ2-7
CDR3aa: CASSLTASSDEQYF
CDR3nt: TGTGCCAGCAGCCTCACTGCTAGTTCGGACGAGCAGTACTTC

abundance: many
d_gene: TRBD1
v_gene: TRBV10-3
j_gene: TRBJ1-5
CDR3aa: CAISLGTGGEGNQPQHF
CDR3nt: TGTGCCATCAGTCTGGGGACAGGGGGCGAGGGAAATCAGCCCCAGCATTTT

abundance: few
d_gene: .
v_gene: TRBV28
j_gene: TRBJ2-5
CDR3aa: CASSGGKKTQYF
CDR3nt: TGTGCCAGCAGCGGGGGTAAGAAGACCCAGTACTTC

abundance: .
d_gene: TRBD1
v_gene: TRBV20-1
j_gene: TRBJ1-1
CDR3aa: CSATRGMNTEAFF
CDR3nt: TGCAGTGCTACCAGGGGGATGAACACTGAAGCTTTCTTT

abundance: .
d_gene: TRBD2
v_gene: TRBV5-1
j_gene: TRBJ2-5
CDR3aa: CASSSRTSVETQYF
CDR3nt: TGCGCCAGCAGCTCGAGAACTAGCGTGGAGACCCAGTACTTC

abundance: .
d_gene: .
v_gene: TRBV15
j_gene: TRBJ1-2
CDR3aa: CATSSRDFANYGYTF
CDR3nt: TGTGCCACCAGCAGCCGGGACTTTGCTAACTATGGCTACACCTTC

abundance: many
d_gene: .
v_gene: TRBV28
j_gene: TRBJ2-6
CDR3aa: CASSSGGVSGANVLTF
CDR3nt: TGTGCCAGCAGTTCGGGCGGGGTGTCTGGGGCCAACGTCCTGACTTTC

abundance: few
d_gene: .
v_gene: TRBV27
j_gene: TRBJ2-5
CDR3aa: CASSLRGLLKETQYF
CDR3nt: TGTGCCAGCAGTTTAAGAGGCCTACTAAAAGAGACCCAGTACTTC

abundance: once
d_gene: .
v_gene: TRBV24-1
j_gene: TRBJ2-3
CDR3aa: CATSLTDTQYF
CDR3nt: TGTGCCACCAGTCTAACAGATACGCAGTATTTT

abundance: .
d_gene: .
v_gene: TRBV7-9
j_gene: TRBJ2-2
CDR3aa: CASSSDRRRTGELFF
CDR3nt: TGTGCCAGCAGCTCGGACCGGAGGAGGACCGGGGAGCTGTTTTTT

abundance: .
d_gene: TRBD2
v_gene: TRBV30
j_gene: TRBJ2-1
CDR3aa: CAWSPVGGDEQFF
CDR3nt: TGTGCCTGGAGTCCCGTCGGGGGGGATGAGCAGTTCTTC

abundance: few
d_gene: .
v_gene: TRBV7-2
j_gene: TRBJ1-5
CDR3aa: CASSPQVYQPQHF
CDR3nt: TGTGCCAGCAGCCCCCAGGTTTATCAGCCCCAGCATTTT

abundance: .
d_gene: TRBD2
v_gene: TRBV20-1
j_gene: TRBJ2-1
CDR3aa: CCARDLAAGGVYNEQFF
CDR3nt: TGCTGTGCTAGAGATCTGGCAGCGGGAGGGGTCTACAATGAGCAGTTCTTC

abundance: few
d_gene: .
v_gene: TRBV16
j_gene: TRBJ2-7
CDR3aa: CASSQLVAYEQYF
CDR3nt: TGTGCCAGCAGCCAACTAGTAGCCTACGAGCAGTACTTC

abundance: .
d_gene: TRBD1
v_gene: TRBV6-1
j_gene: TRBJ2-7
CDR3aa: CASSRHRGYEQYF
CDR3nt: TGTGCCAGCAGTCGACACAGGGGCTACGAGCAGTACTTC

abundance: many
d_gene: .
v_gene: TRBV10-2
j_gene: TRBJ2-7
CDR3aa: CASGKREVTYEQYF
CDR3nt: TGCGCCAGCGGCAAAAGGGAAGTTACCTACGAGCAGTACTTC

abundance: .
d_gene: TRBD2
v_gene: TRBV28
j_gene: TRBJ2-7
CDR3aa: CASSLAPGLARYEQYF
CDR3nt: TGTGCCAGCAGTTTAGCACCGGGACTAGCGAGGTACGAGCAGTACTTC

abundance: .
d_gene: .
v_gene: TRBV7-2
j_gene: TRBJ1-2
CDR3aa: CASSPDSYYGYTF
CDR3nt: TGTGCCAGCAGCCCGGACAGTTACTATGGCTACACCTTC

abundance: .
d_gene: .
v_gene: TRBV7-9
j_gene: TRBJ2-7
CDR3aa: CASSLTTRFYYEQYF
CDR3nt: TGTGCCAGCAGCCTAACGACGAGGTTCTACTACGAGCAGTACTTC

abundance: few
d_gene: .
v_gene: TRBV9
j_gene: TRBJ1-1
CDR3aa: CASSSRPHTEAFF
CDR3nt: TGTGCCAGCAGCTCTCGGCCGCACACTGAAGCTTTCTTT

abundance: few
d_gene: .
v_gene: TRBV24-1
j_gene: TRBJ2-5
CDR3aa: CATSEYLGETQYF
CDR3nt: TGTGCCACCAGTGAATACTTAGGGGAGACCCAGTACTTC

abundance: few
d_gene: TRBD1
v_gene: TRBV11-1
j_gene: TRBJ2-3
CDR3aa: CASSSTTGTGSDTQYF
CDR3nt: TGTGCCAGCAGCTCTACCACCGGGACAGGGTCAGATACGCAGTATTTT

abundance: many
d_gene: .
v_gene: TRBV7-2
j_gene: TRBJ2-2
CDR3aa: CASSQTRTGELFF
CDR3nt: TGTGCCAGCAGCCAAACGAGAACCGGGGAGCTGTTTTTT

abundance: many
d_gene: .
v_gene: TRBV6-5
j_gene: TRBJ2-1
CDR3aa: CASSYSSTGNEQFF
CDR3nt: TGTGCCAGCAGTTACTCGAGTACAGGTAATGAGCAGTTCTTC

abundance: .
d_gene: TRBD2
v_gene: TRBV6-2/TRBV6-3
j_gene: TRBJ2-5
CDR3aa: CASSRLAGGYETQYF
CDR3nt: TGTGCCAGCAGTCGACTAGCGGGGGGGTATGAGACCCAGTACTTC

abundance: .
d_gene: .
v_gene: TRBV5-1
j_gene: TRBJ2-5
CDR3aa: CASSLEGQRQETQYF
CDR3nt: TGCGCCAGCAGCTTGGAGGGACAACGGCAAGAGACCCAGTACTTC

abundance: few
d_gene: .
v_gene: TRBV19
j_gene: TRBJ2-3
CDR3aa: CASSIDLRGTTTDTQYF
CDR3nt: TGTGCCAGTAGTATAGATCTGCGGGGGACAACCACAGATACGCAGTATTTT

abundance: many
d_gene: .
v_gene: TRBV7-2
j_gene: TRBJ2-7
CDR3aa: CASSLGAYSYEQYF
CDR3nt: TGTGCCAGCAGCTTAGGGGCATACTCCTACGAGCAGTACTTC

abundance: few
d_gene: TRBD1
v_gene: TRBV4-2
j_gene: TRBJ1-2
CDR3aa: CASSQDIGTGGYYGYTF
CDR3nt: TGTGCCAGCAGCCAAGACATAGGGACAGGGGGCTACTATGGCTACACCTTC

abundance: .
d_gene: TRBD1
v_gene: TRBV12-3/TRBV12-4
j_gene: TRBJ2-7
CDR3aa: CASTRQGQTYEQYF
CDR3nt: TGTGCCAGCACCCGACAGGGACAGACCTACGAGCAGTACTTC

abundance: .
d_gene: .
v_gene: TRBV6-1
j_gene: TRBJ1-1
CDR3aa: CASVVKPNTEAFF
CDR3nt: TGTGCCAGCGTGGTAAAGCCGAACACTGAAGCTTTCTTT

abundance: .
d_gene: .
v_gene: TRBV28
j_gene: TRBJ2-7
CDR3aa: CASSSPNPYEQYF
CDR3nt: TGTGCCAGCAGCTCCCCCAACCCCTACGAGCAGTACTTC

abundance: few
d_gene: .
v_gene: TRBV7-2
j_gene: TRBJ2-7
CDR3aa: CASSLAFASYEQYF
CDR3nt: TGTGCCAGCAGCTTAGCGTTTGCCAGCTACGAGCAGTACTTC

abundance: .
d_gene: .
v_gene: TRBV20-1
j_gene: TRBJ2-7
CDR3aa: CSASKRRATGEQYF
CDR3nt: TGCAGTGCTAGTAAGAGGCGGGCCACTGGCGAGCAGTACTTC

abundance: few
d_gene: TRBD1
v_gene: TRBV2
j_gene: TRBJ2-4
CDR3aa: CASSGGDRGFDIQYF
CDR3nt: TGTGCCAGCAGTGGAGGGGACAGGGGGTTCGACATTCAGTACTTC

abundance: few
d_gene: TRBD1
v_gene: TRBV3-1
j_gene: TRBJ2-1
CDR3aa: CASSWNPGQGYNEQFF
CDR3nt: TGTGCCAGCAGCTGGAATCCGGGACAGGGGTACAATGAGCAGTTCTTC

abundance: many
d_gene: .
v_gene: TRBV12-3/TRBV12-4
j_gene: TRBJ2-7
CDR3aa: CASSYSYEQYF
CDR3nt: TGTGCCAGCAGTTACTCCTACGAGCAGTACTTC

abundance: many
d_gene: TRBD2
v_gene: TRBV5-1
j_gene: TRBJ2-1
CDR3aa: CASSLAGTRSYNEQFF
CDR3nt: TGCGCCAGCAGCCTTGCCGGGACTAGGAGTTACAATGAGCAGTTCTTC

abundance: .
d_gene: TRBD1
v_gene: TRBV5-1
j_gene: TRBJ2-1
CDR3aa: CASSSEPGQSYNEQFF
CDR3nt: TGCGCCAGCAGCTCAGAACCGGGACAGTCCTACAATGAGCAGTTCTTC

abundance: once
d_gene: .
v_gene: TRBV7-2
j_gene: TRBJ2-5
CDR3aa: CASSLERRIQETQYF
CDR3nt: TGTGCCAGCAGCTTAGAAAGAAGGATCCAAGAGACCCAGTACTTC

abundance: .
d_gene: .
v_gene: TRBV28
j_gene: TRBJ2-7
CDR3aa: CASNTLDGTYEQYF
CDR3nt: TGTGCCAGCAACACCTTAGACGGTACCTACGAGCAGTACTTC